Included here is one T cell receptor (beta chain) sequence, with context. Its target is not known. CDR1 is SEHNR and CDR2 is FQNEAQ in the germline V gene (reference sequence). The CDR3 length is 13 residues. Trimming shortened V by 4 bases and J by 3 bases, and 9 bases separated the two germline ends. The sample originates from a study of tumor-infiltrating lymphocytes in primary liver carcinoma. Study-level findings and limits: Tumors carried a top-250-clone fraction significantly exceeding that of blood (p = 0.039). In tumor-adjacent and tumor-blood pairs, overlap was lower than in tumor region pairs.

A primer in the constant region served to generate TCR beta cDNA from approximately 500 ng of total RNA. Slightly modified ARM-PCR served as the procedure for the TCR beta libraries. These libraries came from three rounds of nested multiplex PCR. TRBV1-TRBV30 forward primers paired with a C-beta reverse primer drove the first two PCR rounds, about 10 cycles each. Via MiXCR, TCRdb re-called the multiplex PCR reads, giving one row per CDR3 protein. The sample yields about 350,000 distinct CDR3 sequences, about 65% seen once. In addition to blood RNA drawn from unsorted whole blood, germline DNA was extracted.

This clonotype was sampled from a man aged 35-49 years with primary liver carcinoma and hepatitis B virus infection. Input material: peripheral blood. The gene calls are TRBV7-9 and TRBJ2-5, with D unresolved. CDR3 in DNA: TGTGCCAGCAGCTACCCAAGAGAAGAGACCCAGTACTTC. The encoded protein is CASSYPREETQYF.